Listed here are 27 T cell receptor beta chains from one sample, sequenced in a study of cytomegalovirus exposure and HLA in healthy donors. It was with 60 Vbeta and 13 Jbeta primers that the PCR ran. Method: immunoSEQ multiplex PCR; TCRdb's copy keeps in-frame clones and lacks some. The table includes a few hundred thousand clones, approximately 70% detected once. Sequenced input: PBMCs. These receptor sequences come from a female donor in good health and CMV-seronegative.

Worth noting for this clone: Additional DNA sequences in this sample encode the identical CDR3. The gene calls are TRBV6-5 and TRBJ2-7, with D uncertain. With 0 bases removed from V and 0 bases from J, the gap between germline ends came to 3 bases. From germline, CDR1 is MNHEY and CDR2 SVGAGI. The CDR3 consists of 13 residues. CDR3: CASSYSASYEQYF. As DNA, the CDR3 is TGTGCCAGCAGTTACTCGGCCTCCTACGAGCAGTACTTC.

This clone was seen a single time. The gene calls are TRBV11-2 and TRBJ2-5; unclear D gene. Near its end, the DNA agrees better with TRBJ2-7, so the J call may be wrong. The length of the CDR3 is 11 residues. Germline assignment: CDR1 SGHAT and CDR2 FQNNGV. The DNA of the CDR3 is TGTGCCAGCAGCTTTTCCTACGAGCAGTACTTC. Amino acids: CASSFSYEQYF.

The sample holds a few counts of this clone. The V and J genes are TRBV7-6 and TRBJ2-3, with TRBD2 matching 13 bases. V trimming: 6 bases; J trimming: 4 bases; junction bases outside the gene matches: 13. The CDR3 extends over 18 amino acids. Germline-derived CDR1 and CDR2 are SGHVS and FNYEAQ. The CDR3 protein is CASSTGTSGMAGADTQYF. CDR3 nucleotide sequence: TGTGCCAGCAGTACCGGGACTAGCGGGATGGCTGGCGCAGATACGCAGTATTTT. The entire variable domain, with the rest obtained from reference TRBV7-6 and TRBJ2-3, is as follows: GAGVSQSPRYKVTKRGQDVALRCDPISGHVSLYWYRQALGQGPEFLTYFNYEAQQDKSGLPNDRFSAERPEGSISTLTIQRTEQRDSAMYRCASSTGTSGMAGADTQYFGPGTRLTVL.

V and J are TRBV12-5 and TRBJ1-2; 10 bases match TRBD1. Germline CDR1 reads LGHNT; CDR2 reads FRNRAP. The CDR3 spans 17 residues. The V segment lost 4 bases and the J segment 1 base; nucleotides outside the gene matches: 9. The CDR3 region is CASGSGQGPPFNYGYTF. DNA of the CDR3: TGTGCTAGTGGTTCGGGACAGGGGCCTCCTTTTAACTATGGCTACACCTTC.

Written as DNA, the CDR3 is TGCGCCAGCAGCCAAGTACTCTTCCCTCCGCGCGAGCAGTACTTC. Its protein product is CASSQVLFPPREQYF. The rearrangement joins TRBV4-1 to TRBJ2-7; D not resolved. This CDR3 region has 15 residues. Trimming cost V 1 base and J 6 bases, with 16 bases left between them. Germline-derived CDR1 and CDR2 are MGHRA and YSYEKL.

V gene TRBV7-2 combines with J gene TRBJ2-5, with D possibly being TRBD1 (6 bases). The J call is doubtful: the DNA matches TRBJ2-7 better. Germline V gene sequence: CDR1 SGHTA, CDR2 FQGNSA. CDR3 length equals 14 residues. CDR3 coding DNA: TGTGCCAGCAGCCGAGATGTGACAGGTCTCGAGCAGTACTTC. Its protein product is CASSRDVTGLEQYF.

The rearrangement joins TRBV11-2 to TRBJ1-3; 12 positions agree with TRBD1. The CDR3 has 18 residues. Germline CDR1 and CDR2: SGHAT and FQNNGV. V dropped 5 bases and J dropped 4; count of bases not matched to a gene: 12. In DNA, the CDR3 is TGTGCCAGCAGCCCTAGCTGGGACAGGGGGCTGGCGGGAAACACCATATATTTT. As protein: CASSPSWDRGLAGNTIYF.

V gene TRBV6-5 combines with J gene TRBJ2-3; D perhaps matches TRBD1 (6 bases). The CDR3 runs to 14 residues. Trimming shortened V by 6 bases and J by 6 bases, and 16 bases separated the two germline ends. Germline V gene lookup returns CDR1 MNHEY and CDR2 SVGAGI. The CDR3: CASRTDSQEDTQYF. DNA of the CDR3: TGTGCCAGCAGAACGGACAGCCAAGAGGATACGCAGTATTTT.

This chain links TRBV19 with TRBJ2-1, with 13 bases identical to TRBD2. The CDR3 consists of 16 residues. Germline V gives CDR1 LNHDA, CDR2 SQIVND (reference sequence). V shed 3 bases and J 4 bases; nucleotides not matched to a gene: 3. In nucleotides, the CDR3 is TGTGCCAGTAGTATCGGACTAGCGGGAGAGTACAATGAGCAGTTCTTC. Translation: CASSIGLAGEYNEQFF. Full variable domain (remainder filled in from reference TRBV19 and TRBJ2-1): DGGITQSPKYLFRKEGQNVTLSCEQNLNHDAMYWYRQDPGQGLRLIYYSQIVNDFQKGDIAEGYSVSREKKESFPLTVTSAQKNPTAFYLCASSIGLAGEYNEQFFGPGTRLTVL.

V is TRBV28 and J is TRBJ2-7, with D possibly matching TRBD1 (5 bases). CDR3 length: 15 residues. Germline V lookup: CDR1 MDHEN, CDR2 SYDVKM. The germline V and J ends were trimmed by 7 bases and 7 bases, with 23 bases remaining between them. The CDR3 sequence: CASTQGTHLPREQYF. CDR3 sequence (DNA): TGTGCCAGCACTCAGGGTACCCACCTACCTAGGGAGCAGTACTTC.

V and J are TRBV19 and TRBJ2-1; 7 bases are shared with TRBD2. This CDR3 comprises 15 residues. The J segment lost 6 bases and the V segment lost 5 bases, leaving 10 bases of the junction unmatched. Looked up from germline, CDR1 is LNHDA and CDR2 is SQIVND (reference sequence). DNA of the CDR3: TGTGCCAGTAGTTGGGGAGGGCCTTTAGTCAATGAGCAGTTCTTC. This gives the protein CASSWGGPLVNEQFF.

V and J are TRBV18 and TRBJ2-3; 14 bases agree with TRBD2. V lost 3 bases, J lost 4 bases, and 9 bases stayed unmatched. CDR1 and CDR2 from the germline V gene are KGHSH and LQKENI. There are 18 residues in the CDR3. The CDR3: CASSPNNRGLAGADTQYF. The CDR3 DNA is TGTGCCAGCTCACCTAACAACAGGGGACTAGCGGGAGCAGATACGCAGTATTTT.

The CDR3 is CASSLTAFPYEQYF. The CDR3 coding sequence is TGTGCCAGCAGTCTGACAGCATTTCCCTACGAGCAGTACTTC. The chain has TRBV28 and TRBJ2-7, with D maybe TRBD1 (5 bases). V lost 5 bases to trimming and J lost 2 bases, with 13 bases between them. This CDR3 spans 14 amino acids. Per germline, CDR1 MDHEN and CDR2 SYDVKM.

This clone was seen a single time. J is TRBJ1-2 and V is TRBV28; D perhaps matches TRBD1 (6 bases). V was shortened by 2 bases and J by 5 bases, with 9 bases between the two germline ends. The CDR3 runs 13 residues. Germline CDR1 is MDHEN and CDR2 is SYDVKM. The CDR3 loop reads CASSLGGAYGYTF. The CDR3 DNA is TGTGCCAGCAGTTTAGGGGGGGCGTATGGCTACACCTTC.

The chain links TRBV12-5 to TRBJ2-1; TRBD2 aligns across 8 bases. The V gene's germline CDR1 is LGHNT and CDR2 FRNRAP. V was pared by 3 bases and J by 5 bases, with 15 bases of the junction left unmatched. CDR3 length equals 18 residues. The CDR3 bases are TGTGCTAGTGGTTTTCGAGCGGGAGAGGGATTTCGGGACAATGAGCAGTTCTTC. The encoded protein is CASGFRAGEGFRDNEQFF.

This chain links TRBV15 with TRBJ2-5; 7 bases agree with TRBD2. Germline CDR1 and CDR2: LNHNV and YYDKDF (reference sequence). The CDR3 is 15 amino acids. V lost 0 bases and J lost 3; bases outside the gene matches: 4. The CDR3 reads CATSRDPGGEETQYF. In nucleotides, the CDR3 is TGTGCCACCAGCAGAGATCCTGGGGGGGAAGAGACCCAGTACTTC.

This clone has a handful of counts. This CDR3 is CATSRSRGEQYF. The CDR3 region has the DNA TGTGCCACCAGCAGATCCAGGGGCGAGCAGTACTTC. The gene calls are TRBV15 and TRBJ2-7, with D tentatively TRBD1 (6 bases). The V and J ends lost 2 bases and 6 bases respectively, with 8 bases between them. Germline CDR1 and CDR2: LNHNV and YYDKDF (reference sequence). This CDR3 spans 12 amino acids.

This chain links TRBV5-1 with TRBJ2-5, with 9 bases matching TRBD1. V lost 4 bases, J lost 1 base, and 8 bases stayed unmatched. This CDR3 region has 16 residues. The V gene's germline CDR1 is SGHRS and CDR2 YFSETQ. The CDR3 coding sequence is TGCGCCAGCAGCGGGGGACAGGGTGTCGGCCAAGAGACCCAGTACTTC. Amino acid sequence: CASSGGQGVGQETQYF.

The chain uses TRBV9 and TRBJ2-7, with 7 bases aligning to TRBD2. Trimming took 0 bases from V and 2 from J; bases not matched to a gene: 2. Germline loops: CDR1 SGDLS, CDR2 YYNGEE. The CDR3 contains 14 residues. As DNA, the CDR3 is TGTGCCAGCAGCGTAGACGGGAGGACCTACGAGCAGTACTTC. It specifies CASSVDGRTYEQYF.

The CDR3 coding sequence is TGTGCCGCGGGACAGCTTGGCACTGAAGCTTTCTTT. Amino acid sequence: CAAGQLGTEAFF. The chain joins TRBV30 to TRBJ1-1; 7 bases line up with TRBD1. V dropped 8 bases and J dropped 4; count of bases not matched to a gene: 7. The length of the CDR3 is 12 residues. CDR1 GTSNPN and CDR2 SVGIG come from the germline V gene (reference sequence).

The chain employs TRBV7-9 and TRBJ1-2, with 8 bases identical to TRBD1. This CDR3 has 17 amino acids. Germline CDR1 reads SEHNR; CDR2 reads FQNEAQ (reference sequence). J lost 5 bases, V lost 1 base, and 12 bases had no gene match. The CDR3 DNA follows: TGTGCCAGCAGCTTAGTAACCCTGAGACAGGGGTGGTATGGCTACACCTTC. Translating it yields CASSLVTLRQGWYGYTF.

J is TRBJ2-3 and V is TRBV18; 13 bases fit TRBD2. The CDR3 consists of 15 residues. Germline lookup yields CDR1 KGHSH and CDR2 LQKENI. J was trimmed by 7 bases and V by 2 bases; bases with no gene match: 3. This chain's CDR3 is CASSPGTSGTNTQYF. In DNA form, the CDR3 reads TGTGCCAGCTCACCAGGGACTAGCGGGACGAATACGCAGTATTTT.

The V gene is TRBV19, the J gene TRBJ1-3, with D possibly matching TRBD1 (6 bases). CDR3 length: 14 residues. The V and J ends lost 10 bases and 4 bases respectively, with 17 bases between them. The germline V gene encodes CDR1 LNHDA and CDR2 SQIVND (reference sequence). This chain's CDR3 is CATATGTEGNTIYF. The CDR3 DNA reads as TGTGCCACAGCAACAGGGACGGAAGGAAACACCATATATTTT. The variable domain in full, with the rest retrieved from reference TRBV19 and TRBJ1-3, is DGGITQSPKYLFRKEGQNVTLSCEQNLNHDAMYWYRQDPGQGLRLIYYSQIVNDFQKGDIAEGYSVSREKKESFPLTVTSAQKNPTAFYLCATATGTEGNTIYFGEGSWLTVV.

The V call is TRBV7-9, the J call TRBJ2-1; tentatively, D is TRBD1 (5 bases). CDR3 size: 14 residues. Germline CDR1 is SEHNR and CDR2 is FQNEAQ (reference sequence). The V end lost 6 bases, the J end lost 3 bases, and 12 bases lay between the germline ends. CDR3 DNA: TGTGCCAGCAGAGAAGGCAGGGACTACAATGAGCAGTTCTTC. It codes for CASREGRDYNEQFF.

The chain carries TRBV2 and TRBJ1-2; 7 nucleotides line up with TRBD1. Unmatched junction bases numbered 3, after V lost 6 bases and J lost 5 bases. The CDR3 consists of 12 residues. Germline V gives CDR1 SNHLY, CDR2 FYNNEI. The CDR3 region is CASSAQGYGYTF. CDR3 bases: TGTGCCAGCAGCGCACAGGGGTATGGCTACACCTTC.

The chain employs TRBV29-1 and TRBJ2-3, with D hard to call. The CDR3 is 14 residues long. Germline V lookup: CDR1 SQVTM, CDR2 ANQGSEA. Trimming shortened V by 4 bases and J by 0 bases, and 11 bases separated the two germline ends. DNA of the CDR3: TGCAGCGTTGTTCTTTCAGCGAGCACAGATACGCAGTATTTT. Protein product: CSVVLSASTDTQYF.

V gene TRBV28 combines with J gene TRBJ1-2, with TRBD1 matching 7 bases. This CDR3 is built from 15 residues. Losses at the gene ends were 2 bases for V and 9 bases for J; bases not matched to a gene: 12. Germline CDR1 is MDHEN and CDR2 is SYDVKM. The CDR3 reads CASSLPDREPLRYTF. CDR3 in DNA: TGTGCCAGCAGTTTACCCGACAGGGAGCCCCTCCGCTACACCTTC.